The 16 T cell receptor beta chains listed next were all sequenced from one sample in a study of CD8+ T cells in alopecia areata. Treatment described: oral pan-JAK inhibitor, 5-10 mg twice daily. Extracted RNA was reverse transcribed into cDNA, the sequencing template. The repertoire was sequenced with immunoSEQ multiplex PCR; TCRdb's copy has only in-frame clones and lacks some. In the table there are over 150,000 clones, approximately 60% of which are singletons. The specimen comprised CD4+ T cells sorted from blood, sampled at week 24, from a patient treated with tofacitinib. These receptor sequences come from a human donor with alopecia areata.

The V gene is TRBV5-1, the J gene TRBJ2-7; D is ambiguous. The germline V gene encodes CDR1 SGHRS and CDR2 YFSETQ. Trimming removed 6 bases at V and 1 base at J, with 14 bases between. CDR3 size: 14 residues. CDR3 in amino acids: CASMPMGGSYEQYF. CDR3 DNA: TGCGCCAGCATGCCTATGGGCGGTTCCTACGAGCAGTACTTC.

This clone was recorded only once. The rearrangement uses TRBV7-7 and TRBJ2-3; 7 nucleotides align to TRBD2. Per the germline V gene, CDR1 is SSHAT and CDR2 is FNYEAQ (reference sequence). Trimming at V came to 1 base and at J to 4 bases, leaving 5 bases not matched to a gene. This CDR3 is built from 15 residues. The CDR3 sequence is CASSLGLAEADTQYF. For the CDR3, the DNA is TGTGCCAGCAGCTTAGGTCTAGCGGAAGCAGATACGCAGTATTTT.

This clone came up once. The chain carries TRBV5-1 and TRBJ2-7; 10 bases fit TRBD1. The CDR3 spans 14 residues. V shed 4 bases, J shed 5 bases, and the junction held 6 bases outside the gene matches. Germline CDR1 is SGHRS and CDR2 is YFSETQ. CDR3 in amino acids: CASSTGQGTNEQYF. The CDR3 DNA reads as TGCGCCAGCAGCACGGGACAGGGGACAAACGAGCAGTACTTC. The entire variable domain, with the rest obtained from reference TRBV5-1 and TRBJ2-7, is as follows: KAGVTQTPRYLIKTRGQQVTLSCSPISGHRSVSWYQQTPGQGLQFLFEYFSETQRNKGNFPGRFSGRQFSNSRSEMNVSTLELGDSALYLCASSTGQGTNEQYFGPGTRLTVT.

This clone was detected a few times. The chain joins TRBV29-1 to TRBJ2-5, with 7 bases lining up with TRBD1. The CDR3 runs 13 residues. CDR1 is SQVTM, CDR2 ANQGSEA, per germline. The V gene end was trimmed by 3 bases and the J gene end by 5 bases; junction bases not matched to a gene: 6. The CDR3 nucleotides are TGCAGCGTTGATGGGGCAGGGGGTGAGACCCAGTACTTC. Amino acids: CSVDGAGGETQYF.

CDR3: CASTPFWDSNQPQHF. The CDR3 nucleotides read TGTGCCAGCACCCCCTTTTGGGATAGCAATCAGCCCCAGCATTTT. The V gene is TRBV6-5, the J gene TRBJ1-5; D ambiguous. Per germline, CDR1 MNHEY and CDR2 SVGAGI. V lost 7 bases to trimming and J lost 0 bases, with 13 bases between them. The CDR3 spans 15 residues.

This clone occurred once. The CDR3 loop is CASSLRGPTEAFF. In DNA form, the CDR3 reads TGTGCCAGCAGCTTGCGGGGTCCCACTGAAGCTTTCTTT. This chain joins TRBV5-4 and TRBJ1-1; D call uncertain. The V end was cut by 1 base, the J end by 4 bases, with 8 bases between. CDR3 size: 13 residues. CDR1 and CDR2 from the germline V gene are SGHNT and YYREEE (reference sequence).

The chain carries TRBV29-1 and TRBJ2-3, with D perhaps TRBD2 (6 bases). This CDR3 has 15 residues. Germline V lookup: CDR1 SQVTM, CDR2 ANQGSEA. Trimming removed 1 base at V and 4 bases at J, with 15 bases between. As DNA, the CDR3 is TGCAGCGTTGAAGGGCGCACTAGCAGCCCAGATACGCAGTATTTT. Amino acids: CSVEGRTSSPDTQYF.

V and J are TRBV27 and TRBJ2-3; D call uncertain. The germline CDR1 and CDR2 sequences are MNHEY and SMNVEV (reference sequence). The CDR3 covers 15 residues. V shed 6 bases and J shed 1 base, with 14 bases lying between them. DNA for the CDR3: TGTGCCAGCAGAGTCATTGAGCCGGGCACAGATACGCAGTATTTT. Encoded protein: CASRVIEPGTDTQYF.

This clone came up a few times. The chain joins TRBV30 to TRBJ2-1, with D possibly being TRBD1 (5 bases). Germline values: CDR1 GTSNPN, CDR2 SVGIG (reference sequence). CDR3 length: 11 amino acids. Deletions cut 1 base from V and 12 bases from J, with 10 bases between. As DNA, the CDR3 is TGTGCCTGGAGTGAGGGGTGGGGGCAGTTCTTC. It yields the protein CAWSEGWGQFF.

This rearrangement joins TRBV25-1 to TRBJ2-5; TRBD2 matches 14 bases. CDR1 is MGHDK and CDR2 is SYGVNS in the germline V gene. This CDR3 has 16 residues. Trimming at V came to 4 bases and at J to 6 bases, leaving 7 bases not matched to a gene. CDR3 nucleotides: TGTGCCAGCAGTGCCGTGACTAGCGGGGGGGATAAGACCCAGTACTTC. This translates into CASSAVTSGGDKTQYF.

The rearrangement links TRBV5-1 to TRBJ2-4; no definite D call. The CDR3 sequence is 15 residues long. V lost 4 bases and J lost 1, with 12 bases in between. Germline V gene data show CDR1 as SGHRS and CDR2 as YFSETQ. In DNA, the CDR3 is TGCGCCAGCAGCGGGCTCCCCGGGGCCAAAAACATTCAGTACTTC. The encoded protein is CASSGLPGAKNIQYF.

This sequence joins TRBV15 and TRBJ1-3; a possible D gene is TRBD1 (5 bases). Germline CDR1 LNHNV, CDR2 YYDKDF (reference sequence). V was cut by 5 bases and J by 4 bases, with 15 bases left in between. The CDR3 runs to 15 residues. CDR3 DNA sequence: TGTGCCACCAGCCCACTCCAGACAGAAGGAAACACCATATATTTT. Translated, it gives CATSPLQTEGNTIYF.

The chain couples TRBV27 to TRBJ1-1, with D perhaps matching TRBD1 (6 bases). The CDR3 is 16 residues long. Germline V lookup: CDR1 MNHEY, CDR2 SMNVEV (reference sequence). Trimming took off 0 bases at V and 1 base at J, with 12 bases between the two ends. CDR3 DNA: TGTGCCAGCAGTTTATCATACGGGACACAGAACACTGAAGCTTTCTTT. It is translated as CASSLSYGTQNTEAFF.

The J gene is TRBJ1-5, the V gene TRBV5-1, with 8 bases matching TRBD1. Germline CDR1 and CDR2: SGHRS and YFSETQ. The CDR3 has 14 amino acids. J gave up 7 bases and V 4 bases, and 7 bases lay outside the gene matches. CDR3 loop: CASSPGGAGQPQHF. DNA for the CDR3: TGCGCCAGCAGCCCAGGGGGCGCGGGGCAGCCCCAGCATTTT.

This chain uses TRBV29-1 with TRBJ2-7; D remains ambiguous. Deletions cut 4 bases from V and 1 base from J, with 11 bases between. This CDR3 is 13 amino acids long. From germline, CDR1 is SQVTM and CDR2 ANQGSEA. CDR3 DNA: TGCAGCGTTGTTAGGCTGCCATCCTACGAGCAGTACTTC. This sequence encodes CSVVRLPSYEQYF.

This clone was observed a few times. The chain employs TRBV29-1 and TRBJ1-6, with D possibly being TRBD1 (6 bases). The germline CDR1 and CDR2 sequences are SQVTM and ANQGSEA. V was trimmed by 6 bases and J by 7 bases, leaving 16 bases between them. The length of the CDR3 is 14 residues. CDR3 residues: CSVNTGTPNSPLHF. For the CDR3, the DNA is TGCAGCGTAAACACCGGGACACCGAATTCACCCCTCCACTTT.